This T cell receptor beta chain was observed in a study of blood T cell repertoires in COVID-19. Across the study: The United States, Italy and Spain provided the acute and convalescent COVID-19 samples.

The study drew participants aged about 18 to 95 years from roughly 25 US areas. Germline loops: CDR1 GTSNPN, CDR2 SVGIG (reference sequence). Trimming removed 1 base at V and 4 bases at J, with 13 bases between. The CDR3 is 14 residues long. Sequencing used immunoSEQ multiplex PCR; TCRdb keeps in-frame clones, though not all of them. The data contain about 370,000 clones, 75% to 90% of them seen just once; the ten biggest clones take up around 1%. This rearrangement joins TRBV30 to TRBJ1-1, with D hard to call. This TCR was recovered from a man younger than 30 who had recovered from COVID-19. Sequencing used PBMCs or T cells enriched from blood (not recorded which). The DNA of the CDR3 is TGTGCCTGGAGTGAAATAGACGGAGGCACTGAAGCTTTCTTT. Amino acids: CAWSEIDGGTEAFF.